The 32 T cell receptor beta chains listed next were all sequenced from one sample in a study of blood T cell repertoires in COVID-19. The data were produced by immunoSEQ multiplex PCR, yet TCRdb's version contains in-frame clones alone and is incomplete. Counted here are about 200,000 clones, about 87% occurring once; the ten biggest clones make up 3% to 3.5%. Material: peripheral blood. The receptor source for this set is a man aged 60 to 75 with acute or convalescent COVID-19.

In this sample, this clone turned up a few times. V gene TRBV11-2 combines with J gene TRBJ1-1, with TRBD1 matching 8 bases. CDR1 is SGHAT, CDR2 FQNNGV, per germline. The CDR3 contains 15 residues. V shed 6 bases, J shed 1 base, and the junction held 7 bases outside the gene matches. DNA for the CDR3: TGTGCCAGCAGAGACGCAGGGGGCCCGAACACTGAAGCTTTCTTT. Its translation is CASRDAGGPNTEAFF.

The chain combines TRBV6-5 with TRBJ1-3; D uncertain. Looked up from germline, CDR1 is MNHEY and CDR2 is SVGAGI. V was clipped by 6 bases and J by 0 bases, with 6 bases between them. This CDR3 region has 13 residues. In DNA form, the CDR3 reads TGTGCCAGCAGCAGGTACTCTGGAAACACCATATATTTT. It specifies CASSRYSGNTIYF.

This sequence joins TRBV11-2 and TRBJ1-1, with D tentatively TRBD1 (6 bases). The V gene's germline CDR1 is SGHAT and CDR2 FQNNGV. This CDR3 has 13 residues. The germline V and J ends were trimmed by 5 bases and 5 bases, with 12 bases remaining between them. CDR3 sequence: CASSRTGSTEAFF. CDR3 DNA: TGTGCCAGCAGCAGAACAGGGTCGACTGAAGCTTTCTTT.

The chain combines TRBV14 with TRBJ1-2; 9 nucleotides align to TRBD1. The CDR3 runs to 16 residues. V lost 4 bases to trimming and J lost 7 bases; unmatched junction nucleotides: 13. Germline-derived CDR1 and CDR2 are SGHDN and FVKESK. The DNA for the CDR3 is TGTGCCAGCAGCCCTCACTTGGGGACAGGGAGGTTTGGCTACACCTTC. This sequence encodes CASSPHLGTGRFGYTF.

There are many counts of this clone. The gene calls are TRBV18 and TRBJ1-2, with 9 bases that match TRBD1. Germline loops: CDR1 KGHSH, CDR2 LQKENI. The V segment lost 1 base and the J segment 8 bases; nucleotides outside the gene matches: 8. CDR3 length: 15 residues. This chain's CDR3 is CASSPRGQGYEGYTF. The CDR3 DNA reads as TGTGCCAGCTCACCACGTGGACAGGGGTACGAGGGCTACACCTTC.

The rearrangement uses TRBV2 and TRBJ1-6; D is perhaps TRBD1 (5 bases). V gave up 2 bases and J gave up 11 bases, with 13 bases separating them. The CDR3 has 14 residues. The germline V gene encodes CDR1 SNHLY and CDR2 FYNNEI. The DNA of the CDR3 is TGTGCCAGCAGTGAACGGGGGTCCGGTCCACCCCTCCACTTT. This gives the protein CASSERGSGPPLHF.

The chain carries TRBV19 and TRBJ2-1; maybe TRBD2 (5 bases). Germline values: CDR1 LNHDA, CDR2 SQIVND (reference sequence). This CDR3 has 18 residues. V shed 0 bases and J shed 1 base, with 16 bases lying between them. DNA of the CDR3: TGTGCCAGTAGTATAGATTCTGAAGGAGGAAAGTCCTACAATGAGCAGTTCTTC. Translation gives CASSIDSEGGKSYNEQFF.

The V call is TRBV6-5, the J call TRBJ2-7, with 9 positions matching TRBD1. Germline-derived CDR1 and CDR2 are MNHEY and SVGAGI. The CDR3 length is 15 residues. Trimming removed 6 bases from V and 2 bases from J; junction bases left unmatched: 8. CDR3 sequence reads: CASSSTGTGTYEQYF. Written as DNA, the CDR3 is TGTGCCAGCAGCTCGACCGGGACAGGGACCTACGAGCAGTACTTC.

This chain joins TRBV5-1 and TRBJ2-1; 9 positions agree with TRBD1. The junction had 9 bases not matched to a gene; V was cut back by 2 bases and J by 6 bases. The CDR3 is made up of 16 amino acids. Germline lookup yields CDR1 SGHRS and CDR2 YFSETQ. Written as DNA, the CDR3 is TGCGCCAGCAGCTTCGGTCAAACAGGGGGCCCCAATGAGCAGTTCTTC. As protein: CASSFGQTGGPNEQFF.

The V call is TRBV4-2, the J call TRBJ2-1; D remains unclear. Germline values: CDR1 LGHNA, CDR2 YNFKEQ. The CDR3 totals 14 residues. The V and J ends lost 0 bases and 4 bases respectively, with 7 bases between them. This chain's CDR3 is CASSQDPPYNEQFF. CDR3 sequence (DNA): TGTGCCAGCAGCCAAGATCCCCCTTACAATGAGCAGTTCTTC.

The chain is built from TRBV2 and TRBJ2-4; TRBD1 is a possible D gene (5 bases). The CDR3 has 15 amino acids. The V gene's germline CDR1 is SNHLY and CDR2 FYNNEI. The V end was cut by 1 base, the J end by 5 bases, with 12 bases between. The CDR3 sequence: CASSEGGRVQNIQYF. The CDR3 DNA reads TGTGCCAGCAGTGAAGGAGGCAGGGTCCAAAACATTCAGTACTTC.

CDR3 residues: CASSDPGQRVSGANVLTF. In DNA, the CDR3 is TGTGCCAGCAGTGACCCGGGACAGCGAGTCTCTGGGGCCAACGTCCTGACTTTC. The V and J genes are TRBV25-1 and TRBJ2-6; 7 bases line up with TRBD1. V lost 3 bases to trimming and J lost 0 bases; unmatched junction nucleotides: 8. The CDR3 has 18 residues. From germline, CDR1 is MGHDK and CDR2 SYGVNS. Filled out from reference TRBV25-1 and TRBJ2-6, the complete variable domain reads EADIYQTPRYLVIGTGKKITLECSQTMGHDKMYWYQQDPGMELHLIHYSYGVNSTEKGDLSSESTVSRIRTEHFPLTLESARPSHTSQYLCASSDPGQRVSGANVLTFGAGSRLTVL.

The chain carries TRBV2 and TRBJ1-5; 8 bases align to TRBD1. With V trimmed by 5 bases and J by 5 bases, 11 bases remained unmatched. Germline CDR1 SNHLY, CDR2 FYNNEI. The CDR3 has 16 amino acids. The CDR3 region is CASSYNRGAVDQPQHF. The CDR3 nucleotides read TGTGCCAGCAGTTACAACAGGGGGGCGGTAGATCAGCCCCAGCATTTT.

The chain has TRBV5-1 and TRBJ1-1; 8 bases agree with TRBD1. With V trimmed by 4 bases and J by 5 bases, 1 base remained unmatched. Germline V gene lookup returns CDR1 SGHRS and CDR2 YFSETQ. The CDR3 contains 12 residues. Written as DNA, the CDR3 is TGCGCCAGCAGCCGACAGGGGACTGAAGCTTTCTTT. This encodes CASSRQGTEAFF.

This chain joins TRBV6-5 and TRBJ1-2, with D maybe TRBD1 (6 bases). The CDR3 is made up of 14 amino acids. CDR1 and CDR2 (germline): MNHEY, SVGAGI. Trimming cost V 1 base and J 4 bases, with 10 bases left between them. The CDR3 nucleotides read TGTGCCAGCAGTTACTTAGACAGGCGCTATGGCTACACCTTC. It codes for CASSYLDRRYGYTF.

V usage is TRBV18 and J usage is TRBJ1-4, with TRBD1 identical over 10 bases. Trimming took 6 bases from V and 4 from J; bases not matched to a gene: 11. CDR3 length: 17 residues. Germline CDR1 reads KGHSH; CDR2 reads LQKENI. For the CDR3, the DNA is TGTGCCAGCTCGCGGGACAGGGGAATGCAAAGTAATGAAAAACTGTTTTTT. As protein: CASSRDRGMQSNEKLFF.

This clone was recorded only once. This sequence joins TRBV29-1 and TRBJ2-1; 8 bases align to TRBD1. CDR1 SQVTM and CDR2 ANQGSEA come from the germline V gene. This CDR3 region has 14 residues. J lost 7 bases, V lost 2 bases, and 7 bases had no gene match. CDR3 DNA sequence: TGCAGCGTTGAACGGGGACAGGCCAGGAATGAGCAGTTCTTC. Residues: CSVERGQARNEQFF.

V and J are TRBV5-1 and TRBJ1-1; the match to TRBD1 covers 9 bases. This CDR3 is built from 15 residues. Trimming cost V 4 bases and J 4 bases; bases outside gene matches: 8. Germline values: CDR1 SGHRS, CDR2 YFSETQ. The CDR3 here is CASSIGQGRTTEAFF. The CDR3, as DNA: TGCGCCAGCAGCATAGGACAGGGGAGGACCACTGAAGCTTTCTTT.

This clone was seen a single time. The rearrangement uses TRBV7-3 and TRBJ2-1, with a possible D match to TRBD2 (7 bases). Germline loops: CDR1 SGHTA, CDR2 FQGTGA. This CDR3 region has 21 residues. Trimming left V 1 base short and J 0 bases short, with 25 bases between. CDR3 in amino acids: CASSLMGALISGATSYNEQFF. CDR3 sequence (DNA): TGTGCCAGCAGCTTAATGGGGGCCCTAATCAGCGGGGCCACCTCCTACAATGAGCAGTTCTTC.

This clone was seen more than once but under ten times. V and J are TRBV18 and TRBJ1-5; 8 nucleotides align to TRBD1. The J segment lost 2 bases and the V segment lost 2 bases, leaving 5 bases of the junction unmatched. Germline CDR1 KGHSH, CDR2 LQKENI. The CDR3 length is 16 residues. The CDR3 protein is CASSPGQGAGNQPQHF. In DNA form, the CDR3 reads TGTGCCAGCTCACCAGGGCAGGGGGCCGGCAATCAGCCCCAGCATTTT.

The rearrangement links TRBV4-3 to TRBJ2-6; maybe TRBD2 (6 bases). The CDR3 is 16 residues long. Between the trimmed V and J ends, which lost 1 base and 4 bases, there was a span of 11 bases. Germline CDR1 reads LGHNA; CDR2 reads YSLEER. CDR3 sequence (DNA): TGCGCCAGCAGCCAAGTTGGGGGGTTGGGGGCCAACGTCCTGACTTTC. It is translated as CASSQVGGLGANVLTF.

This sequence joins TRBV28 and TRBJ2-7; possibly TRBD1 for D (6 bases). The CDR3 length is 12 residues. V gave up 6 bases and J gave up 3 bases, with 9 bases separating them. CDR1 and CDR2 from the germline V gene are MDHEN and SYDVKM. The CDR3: CASRRTVYEQYF. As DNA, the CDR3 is TGTGCCAGCAGGCGGACAGTCTACGAGCAGTACTTC.

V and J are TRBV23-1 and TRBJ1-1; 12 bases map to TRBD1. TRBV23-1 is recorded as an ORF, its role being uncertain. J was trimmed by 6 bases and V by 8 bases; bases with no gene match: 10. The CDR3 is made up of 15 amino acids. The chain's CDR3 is CASCTGGQGASEAFF. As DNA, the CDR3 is TGCGCCAGCTGCACAGGGGGACAGGGGGCCTCTGAAGCTTTCTTT.

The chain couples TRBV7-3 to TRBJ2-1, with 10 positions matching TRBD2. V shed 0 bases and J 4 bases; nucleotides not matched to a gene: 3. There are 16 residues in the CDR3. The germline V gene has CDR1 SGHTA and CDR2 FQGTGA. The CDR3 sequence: CASSLTSGGFYNEQFF. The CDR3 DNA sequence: TGTGCCAGCAGCTTAACTAGCGGGGGGTTTTACAATGAGCAGTTCTTC.

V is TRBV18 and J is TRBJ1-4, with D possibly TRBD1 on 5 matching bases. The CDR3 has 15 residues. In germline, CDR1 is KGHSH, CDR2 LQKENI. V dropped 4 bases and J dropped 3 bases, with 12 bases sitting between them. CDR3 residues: CASSLQAGANEKLFF. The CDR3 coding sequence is TGTGCCAGCTCACTCCAAGCGGGGGCTAATGAAAAACTGTTTTTT.

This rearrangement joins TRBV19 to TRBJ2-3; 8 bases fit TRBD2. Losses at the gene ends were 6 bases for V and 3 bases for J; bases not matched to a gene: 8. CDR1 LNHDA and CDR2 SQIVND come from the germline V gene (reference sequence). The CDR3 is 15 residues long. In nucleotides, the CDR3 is TGTGCCAGTAGGCCCCCGGGACTAGGTACAGATACGCAGTATTTT. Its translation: CASRPPGLGTDTQYF.

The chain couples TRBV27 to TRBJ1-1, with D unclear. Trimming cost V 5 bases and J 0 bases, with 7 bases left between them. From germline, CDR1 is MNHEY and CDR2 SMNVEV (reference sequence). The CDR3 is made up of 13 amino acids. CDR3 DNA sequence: TGTGCCAGCAGTATAACTTTGAACACTGAAGCTTTCTTT. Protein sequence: CASSITLNTEAFF.

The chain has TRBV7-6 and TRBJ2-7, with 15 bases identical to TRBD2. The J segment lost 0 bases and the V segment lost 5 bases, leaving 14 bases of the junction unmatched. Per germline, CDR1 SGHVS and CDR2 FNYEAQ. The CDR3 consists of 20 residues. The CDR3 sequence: CASSPLRPGLAGGSSYEQYF. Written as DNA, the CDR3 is TGTGCCAGCAGCCCCTTGCGGCCGGGACTAGCGGGGGGCTCCTCCTACGAGCAGTACTTC.

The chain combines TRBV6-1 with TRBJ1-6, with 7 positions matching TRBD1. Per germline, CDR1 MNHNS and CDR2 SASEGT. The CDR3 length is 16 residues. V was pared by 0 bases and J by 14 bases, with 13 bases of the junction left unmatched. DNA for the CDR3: TGTGCCAGCAGTGAAGCGAGGACAGGCCCCGGTTTAGCCCTCCACTTT. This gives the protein CASSEARTGPGLALHF.

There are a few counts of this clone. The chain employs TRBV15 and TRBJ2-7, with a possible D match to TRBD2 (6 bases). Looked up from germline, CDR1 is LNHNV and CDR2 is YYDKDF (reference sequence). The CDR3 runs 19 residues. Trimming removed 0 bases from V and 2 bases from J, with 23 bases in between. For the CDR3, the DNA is TGTGCCACCAGCAGAGATCGGGGGACCCGGGGACGGACGACCTACGAGCAGTACTTC. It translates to CATSRDRGTRGRTTYEQYF.

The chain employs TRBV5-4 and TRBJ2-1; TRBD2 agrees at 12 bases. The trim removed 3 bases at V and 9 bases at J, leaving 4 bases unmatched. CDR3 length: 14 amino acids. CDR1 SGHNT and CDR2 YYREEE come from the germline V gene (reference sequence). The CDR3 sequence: CASSSPSGGGEQFF. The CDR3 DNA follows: TGTGCCAGCAGCTCCCCTAGCGGGGGGGGTGAGCAGTTCTTC.

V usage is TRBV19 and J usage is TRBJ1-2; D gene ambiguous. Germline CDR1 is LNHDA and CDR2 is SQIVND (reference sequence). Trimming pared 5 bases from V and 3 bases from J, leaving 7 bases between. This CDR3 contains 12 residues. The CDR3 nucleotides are TGTGCCAGTAGTGCCGGGTACTATGGCTACACCTTC. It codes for CASSAGYYGYTF.